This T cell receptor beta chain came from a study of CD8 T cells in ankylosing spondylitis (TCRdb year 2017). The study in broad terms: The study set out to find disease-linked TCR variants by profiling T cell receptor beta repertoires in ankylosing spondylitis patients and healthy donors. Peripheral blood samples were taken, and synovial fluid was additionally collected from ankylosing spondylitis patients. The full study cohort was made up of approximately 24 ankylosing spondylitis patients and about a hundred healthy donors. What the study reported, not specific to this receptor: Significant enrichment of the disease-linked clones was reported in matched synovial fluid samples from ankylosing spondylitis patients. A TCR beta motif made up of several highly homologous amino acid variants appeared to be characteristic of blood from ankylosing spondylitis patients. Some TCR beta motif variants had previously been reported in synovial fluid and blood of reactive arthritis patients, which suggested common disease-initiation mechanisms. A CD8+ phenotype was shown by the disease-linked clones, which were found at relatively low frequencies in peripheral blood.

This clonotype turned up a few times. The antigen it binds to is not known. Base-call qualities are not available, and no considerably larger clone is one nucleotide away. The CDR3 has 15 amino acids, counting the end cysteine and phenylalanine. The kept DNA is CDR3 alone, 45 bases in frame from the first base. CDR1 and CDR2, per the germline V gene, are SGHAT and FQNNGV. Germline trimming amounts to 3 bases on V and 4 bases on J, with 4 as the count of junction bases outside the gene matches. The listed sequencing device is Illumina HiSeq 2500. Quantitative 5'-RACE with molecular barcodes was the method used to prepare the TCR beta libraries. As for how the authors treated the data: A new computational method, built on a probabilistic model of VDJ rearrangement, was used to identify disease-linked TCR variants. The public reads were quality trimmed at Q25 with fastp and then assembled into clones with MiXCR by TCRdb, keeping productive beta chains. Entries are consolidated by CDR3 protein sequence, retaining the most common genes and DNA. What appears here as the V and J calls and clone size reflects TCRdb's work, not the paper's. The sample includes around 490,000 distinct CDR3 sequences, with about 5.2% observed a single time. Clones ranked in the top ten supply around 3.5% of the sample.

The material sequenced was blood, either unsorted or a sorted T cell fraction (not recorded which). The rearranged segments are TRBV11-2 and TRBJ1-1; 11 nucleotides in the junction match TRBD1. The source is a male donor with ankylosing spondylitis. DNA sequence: TGTGCCAGCAGCTTGAGGACAGGGGGCATCACTGAAGCTTTCTTT. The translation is CASSLRTGGITEAFF.